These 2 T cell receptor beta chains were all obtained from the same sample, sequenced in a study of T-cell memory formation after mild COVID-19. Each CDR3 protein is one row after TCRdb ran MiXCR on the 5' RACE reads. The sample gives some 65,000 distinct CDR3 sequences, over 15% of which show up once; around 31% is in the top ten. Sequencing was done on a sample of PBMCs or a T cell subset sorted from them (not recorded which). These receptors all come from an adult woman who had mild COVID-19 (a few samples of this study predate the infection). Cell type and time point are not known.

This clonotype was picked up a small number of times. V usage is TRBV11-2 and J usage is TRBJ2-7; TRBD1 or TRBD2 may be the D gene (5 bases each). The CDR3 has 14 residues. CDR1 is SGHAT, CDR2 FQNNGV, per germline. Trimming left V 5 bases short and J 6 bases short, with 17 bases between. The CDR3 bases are TGTGCCAGCAGCCTAGCCCGGACAACAGGCGAGCAGTACTTC. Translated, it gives CASSLARTTGEQYF.

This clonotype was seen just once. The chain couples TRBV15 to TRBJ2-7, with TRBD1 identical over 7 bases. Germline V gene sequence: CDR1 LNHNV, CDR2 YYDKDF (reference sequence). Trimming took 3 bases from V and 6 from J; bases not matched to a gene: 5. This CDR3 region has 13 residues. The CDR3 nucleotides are TGTGCCACCAGCAGTGATAGACAGGGCGAGCAGTACTTC. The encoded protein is CATSSDRQGEQYF.